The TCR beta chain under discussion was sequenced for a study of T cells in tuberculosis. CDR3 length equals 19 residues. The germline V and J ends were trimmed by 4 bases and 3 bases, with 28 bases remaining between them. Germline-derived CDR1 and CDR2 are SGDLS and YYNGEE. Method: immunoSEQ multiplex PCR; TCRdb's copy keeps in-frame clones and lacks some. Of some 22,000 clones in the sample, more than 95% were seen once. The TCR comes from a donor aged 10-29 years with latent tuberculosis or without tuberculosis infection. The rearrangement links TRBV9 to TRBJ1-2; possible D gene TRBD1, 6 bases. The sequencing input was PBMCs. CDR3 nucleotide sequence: TGTGCCAGCAGCCCCCGAGAGCCTAGACAGGATGTCCGGGACTATGGCTACACCTTC. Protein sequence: CASSPREPRQDVRDYGYTF.